The sequence of this T cell receptor (beta chain) was determined in a study of T cell clones after liver transplantation. For the study at large: A pre-transplant mixed lymphocyte reaction with TCRbeta sequencing defined graft-donor-reactive clones followed in post-transplant blood. Subjects received no induction therapy and standard immunosuppression until randomization at 12-24 months post-transplant. Pre-transplant mixed lymphocyte reactions yielded third-party-reactive TCRbeta sequences as comparators for graft-donor-reactive sequences. Regarding the study as a whole: Graft donor-reactive T cells may have migrated into the graft rather than being deleted.

Profiling relied on immunoSEQ multiplex PCR, and the TCRdb table lists in-frame clones only, not all of them. The sample contains about 7,900 clones, about 80% of which appear only once. This clone showed up just once. Its antigen is undetermined. The CDR3 contains 14 residues. Trimming pared 4 bases from V and 0 bases from J, leaving 10 bases between. The V gene's germline CDR1 is SGHRS and CDR2 YFSETQ. Source: CD8+ T cells from blood, taken before liver transplant. The chain is built from TRBV5-1 and TRBJ2-5; a possible D gene is TRBD1 (6 bases). The source of this sequence is a human donor who received a liver transplant. CDR3 sequence (DNA): TGCGCCAGCAGCCTCCGGGACAACCAAGAGACCCAGTACTTC. Residues: CASSLRDNQETQYF.